This T cell receptor beta chain was captured by sequencing in a study of human T cells and chemical hapten exposure. The time point denotes: patch test 1, 2 weeks after DPC sensitization. Regarding treatment: therapeutic diphenylcyclopropenone sensitization with weekly scalp DPC. TCRdb used MiXCR to reprocess the RACE reads, holding one entry per CDR3 protein. In the table there are about 360,000 distinct CDR3 sequences, about 7% of which are singletons. This clonotype appeared many times. Trimming stripped 2 bases from V and 8 bases from J, with 12 bases between. The germline gives CDR1 MNHEY, CDR2 SVGAGI. The CDR3 has 13 residues.

This receptor was taken from a young woman with alopecia areata. Some clones in this sample may be carry-over from other donors' samples. The starting material was whole blood, obtained in connection with sensitization to the hapten diphenylcyclopropenone (DPC). The chain links TRBV6-5 to TRBJ1-2; no firm D call. The CDR3 protein is CASSYGRARGYTF. CDR3 DNA sequence: TGTGCCAGCAGTTACGGAAGGGCCCGAGGCTACACCTTC.